Each of the 21 T cell receptor beta chains below was sequenced from the same sample in a study of blood T cell repertoires in COVID-19. Produced via immunoSEQ multiplex PCR; TCRdb's table is partial and in-frame only. This sample carries around 100,000 clones, roughly 84% of them seen once, and the ten largest clones take 4.5% to 5%. Sequenced material: peripheral blood. All receptors derive from a woman of 80 years or more with acute or convalescent COVID-19.

The rearrangement links TRBV27 to TRBJ2-5; 7 nucleotides match TRBD1. The CDR3 extends over 12 amino acids. Germline V CDR1 and CDR2: MNHEY, SMNVEV (reference sequence). The trim removed 8 bases at V and 5 bases at J, leaving 5 bases unmatched. CDR3 bases: TGTGCCAGCGGACAGGTCGTTGAGACCCAGTACTTC. This translates into CASGQVVETQYF.

This clone showed up just a few times. This chain joins TRBV19 and TRBJ1-2, with D possibly TRBD1 on 6 matching bases. CDR3 length: 12 residues. Germline CDR1 is LNHDA and CDR2 is SQIVND (reference sequence). V was shortened by 9 bases and J by 1 base, with 9 bases between the two germline ends. The CDR3: CASSGHNYGYTF. The CDR3 region has the DNA TGTGCCAGCTCGGGACATAACTATGGCTACACCTTC.

J is TRBJ1-5 and V is TRBV27; D perhaps matches TRBD1 (6 bases). The CDR3 totals 13 residues. The V end lost 6 bases, the J end lost 9 bases, and 15 bases lay between the germline ends. Germline CDR1 and CDR2: MNHEY and SMNVEV (reference sequence). In nucleotides, the CDR3 is TGTGCCAGCAGCACAGGGTTAATTTGGCCCCAGCATTTT. Its protein product is CASSTGLIWPQHF.

The chain combines TRBV28 with TRBJ1-6; D call uncertain. V lost 2 bases to trimming and J lost 3 bases, with 8 bases between them. The CDR3 has 15 residues. CDR1 is MDHEN and CDR2 is SYDVKM in the germline V gene. CDR3 in amino acids: CASSLTVNYNSPLHF. CDR3 DNA: TGTGCCAGCAGTTTAACTGTTAACTATAATTCACCCCTCCACTTT.

This clone occurred once. This sequence joins TRBV29-1 and TRBJ1-5; possible D gene TRBD1, 6 bases. Between the trimmed V and J ends, which lost 2 bases and 0 bases, there was a span of 11 bases. This CDR3 region has 15 residues. CDR1 and CDR2 from the germline V gene are SQVTM and ANQGSEA. CDR3: CSVELRQVSNQPQHF. The CDR3 DNA sequence: TGCAGCGTTGAATTGAGACAGGTTAGCAATCAGCCCCAGCATTTT.

This clone appeared once. The V gene is TRBV27, the J gene TRBJ2-7, with a possible D match to TRBD2 (5 bases). With 2 bases removed from V and 6 bases from J, the gap between germline ends came to 8 bases. Germline lookup yields CDR1 MNHEY and CDR2 SMNVEV (reference sequence). This CDR3 region has 12 residues. Here the CDR3 reads CASSLPGSEQYF. For the CDR3, the DNA is TGTGCCAGCAGTTTACCGGGGAGCGAGCAGTACTTC.

The chain is built from TRBV10-2 and TRBJ1-5; 7 nucleotides match TRBD1. Germline V gene sequence: CDR1 WSHSY, CDR2 SAAADI. V was clipped by 0 bases and J by 7 bases; unmatched bases: 15. The CDR3 consists of 18 residues. The CDR3 region is CASSESRTGLMVGQPQHF. CDR3 in DNA: TGCGCCAGCAGTGAGTCTAGGACAGGCTTAATGGTTGGGCAGCCCCAGCATTTT.

V usage is TRBV5-6 and J usage is TRBJ2-1; D is perhaps TRBD2 (5 bases). V gave up 2 bases and J gave up 8 bases, with 11 bases separating them. The CDR3 sequence is 13 residues long. CDR1 is SGHDT, CDR2 YYEEEE, per germline. For the CDR3, the DNA is TGTGCCAGCAGCTTTCAGAAGGAGGATGAGCAGTTCTTC. Amino acids: CASSFQKEDEQFF.

This clone appeared once. V is TRBV7-9 and J is TRBJ1-2, with TRBD1 identical over 9 bases. In germline, CDR1 is SEHNR, CDR2 FQNEAQ (reference sequence). This CDR3 spans 14 amino acids. V was pared by 2 bases and J by 8 bases, with 6 bases of the junction left unmatched. CDR3 sequence: CASSLTGQGSGYTF. CDR3 DNA sequence: TGTGCCAGCAGCTTAACTGGACAGGGGTCGGGCTACACCTTC.

This chain connects TRBV11-1 to TRBJ2-7; D perhaps matches TRBD1 (5 bases). This CDR3 has 14 amino acids. V was clipped by 2 bases and J by 3 bases, with 11 bases between them. The V gene's germline CDR1 is SGHAT and CDR2 FQDESV (reference sequence). DNA for the CDR3: TGTGCCAGCAGCTTAAAACAGACAGACTACGAGCAGTACTTC. Translation gives CASSLKQTDYEQYF.

The chain recombines TRBV19 with TRBJ1-5, with D perhaps matching TRBD1 (5 bases). V lost 5 bases, J lost 3 bases, and 20 bases lay in between. Per germline, CDR1 LNHDA and CDR2 SQIVND (reference sequence). This CDR3 has 17 residues. DNA of the CDR3: TGTGCCAGTAGTCCCCCTGGGGGAGGAGTATTCAATCAGCCCCAGCATTTT. Its translation: CASSPPGGGVFNQPQHF.

This clone has only a few counts. The rearrangement joins TRBV11-3 to TRBJ2-1, with 16 bases matching TRBD2. The CDR3 is 17 residues long. The ends lost 5 bases at V and 8 bases at J; junction bases unmatched: 9. Germline loops: CDR1 SGHNT, CDR2 YENEEA. The CDR3: CASSGTSGRADSDEQFF. CDR3 bases: TGTGCCAGCAGCGGGACTAGCGGGAGGGCCGACAGCGATGAGCAGTTCTTC.

This clone was observed a single time. This chain connects TRBV6-1 to TRBJ2-7; TRBD1 matches 9 bases. CDR1 is MNHNS and CDR2 is SASEGT in the germline V gene. This CDR3 comprises 17 residues. Trimming cost V 2 bases and J 3 bases; bases outside gene matches: 11. CDR3 in amino acids: CASSEKSSGTGYYEQYF. In DNA form, the CDR3 reads TGTGCCAGCAGTGAAAAGTCCTCCGGGACAGGGTACTACGAGCAGTACTTC.

The chain is built from TRBV7-2 and TRBJ2-5; 9 bases map to TRBD2. Germline V gives CDR1 SGHTA, CDR2 FQGNSA. Germline trimming cut 7 bases from V and 4 bases from J; bases unmatched to any gene: 4. The CDR3 is made up of 13 amino acids. The CDR3: CASTRGRGETQYF. CDR3 nucleotide sequence: TGTGCCAGCACCCGCGGGAGGGGAGAGACCCAGTACTTC.

V gene TRBV7-2 combines with J gene TRBJ2-3; 12 nucleotides match TRBD2. The V gene's germline CDR1 is SGHTA and CDR2 FQGNSA. J was trimmed by 5 bases and V by 5 bases; bases with no gene match: 8. This CDR3 region has 16 residues. CDR3 bases: TGTGCCAGCAGCCTAAGGACTAGCGGGGTGGGAGATACGCAGTATTTT. It specifies CASSLRTSGVGDTQYF.

DNA of the CDR3: TGTGCCAGCAGCCAAGATCCGACTGGCTACGAGCAGTACTTC. As protein: CASSQDPTGYEQYF. The chain uses TRBV3-1 (or the pseudogene TRBV3-2) and TRBJ2-7, with D hard to call. V was pared by 0 bases and J by 3 bases, with 9 bases between. The length of the CDR3 is 14 residues. The germline V gene has CDR1 LGHDT and CDR2 YNNKEL (reference sequence).

The chain combines TRBV5-1 with TRBJ2-1; 10 positions agree with TRBD2. The CDR3 runs 15 residues. V shed 0 bases, J shed 8 bases, and the junction held 5 bases outside the gene matches. Germline loops: CDR1 SGHRS, CDR2 YFSETQ. The CDR3 nucleotides are TGCGCCAGCAGCTTGGGAGCGGGAGGGCTCGATGAGCAGTTCTTC. It is translated as CASSLGAGGLDEQFF.

The gene calls are TRBV7-2 and TRBJ2-7; 15 nucleotides align to TRBD2. This CDR3 is built from 18 residues. V lost 5 bases to trimming and J lost 2 bases; unmatched junction nucleotides: 10. CDR1 is SGHTA, CDR2 FQGNSA, per germline. The CDR3 loop reads CASSKSGTSGGRTYEQYF. CDR3 nucleotide sequence: TGTGCCAGCAGCAAATCCGGGACTAGCGGGGGGCGGACCTACGAGCAGTACTTC.

The V call is TRBV11-2, the J call TRBJ2-1, with D possibly TRBD2 on 7 matching bases. V lost 2 bases, J lost 8 bases, and 13 bases lay in between. This CDR3 has 14 residues. Germline V CDR1 and CDR2: SGHAT, FQNNGV. The CDR3 region is CASSLWGGAHEQFF. The CDR3 bases are TGTGCCAGCAGCTTATGGGGGGGGGCCCATGAGCAGTTCTTC.

The CDR3 DNA is TGTGCCAGTACCGAAGGATCCAGGGGGTATCTACCATTTAATTCACCCCTCCACTTT. This encodes CASTEGSRGYLPFNSPLHF. The gene calls are TRBV19 and TRBJ1-6; 7 bases agree with TRBD1. Germline V CDR1 and CDR2: LNHDA, SQIVND (reference sequence). The CDR3 has 19 amino acids. Trimming cost V 7 bases and J 6 bases; bases outside gene matches: 21. Complete variable domain (other parts from reference TRBV19 and TRBJ1-6): DGGITQSPKYLFRKEGQNVTLSCEQNLNHDAMYWYRQDPGQGLRLIYYSQIVNDFQKGDIAEGYSVSREKKESFPLTVTSAQKNPTAFYLCASTEGSRGYLPFNSPLHFGNGTRLTVT.

This clone has a single count. The rearrangement uses TRBV15 and TRBJ1-2; possibly TRBD1 for D (5 bases). Between the trimmed V and J ends, which lost 1 base and 0 bases, there was a span of 9 bases. Germline V lookup: CDR1 LNHNV, CDR2 YYDKDF (reference sequence). The CDR3 spans 15 residues. The DNA for the CDR3 is TGTGCCACCAGCAGAGGTCAGGGATCTAACTATGGCTACACCTTC. The encoded protein is CATSRGQGSNYGYTF.